The entry that follows covers one T cell receptor (beta chain) sequence. The source of the sample is a study of human T cells and chemical hapten exposure. Study context: DPC at 2% was the sensitizing agent, placed on approximately 2 cm by approximately 2 cm of upper inner arm skin. In the approximately 24-week study, patients were dosed weekly with diphenylcyclopropenone on the scalp throughout. Patches that contained 0.01% DPC were applied to the upper back and read at 6 days.

Time point given: pre-sensitization, week 0. The treatment denotes: therapeutic diphenylcyclopropenone sensitization with weekly scalp DPC. Sequencing started from total RNA isolated from unfractionated whole blood. V dropped 5 bases and J dropped 1 base, with 12 bases sitting between them. The CDR3 sequence is 14 residues long. Germline V gene lookup returns CDR1 SGHTA and CDR2 FQGNSA. Using its own MiXCR run on the RACE reads, TCRdb lists one record per CDR3 protein. This repertoire shows 80,000 to 95,000 distinct CDR3 sequences, 9.6% found once; its top ten account for approximately 3.9%. This TCR came from a woman between 40 and 50 years old with alopecia areata. Some clones in this sample may be carry-over from other donors' samples. The chain is built from TRBV7-2 and TRBJ2-7, with no clear D. The sequencing used whole blood, collected in connection with sensitization to the hapten diphenylcyclopropenone (DPC). The CDR3 region has the DNA TGTGCCAGCAGCCCCCGGGCCAGATCCTACGAGCAGTACTTC. It encodes CASSPRARSYEQYF.